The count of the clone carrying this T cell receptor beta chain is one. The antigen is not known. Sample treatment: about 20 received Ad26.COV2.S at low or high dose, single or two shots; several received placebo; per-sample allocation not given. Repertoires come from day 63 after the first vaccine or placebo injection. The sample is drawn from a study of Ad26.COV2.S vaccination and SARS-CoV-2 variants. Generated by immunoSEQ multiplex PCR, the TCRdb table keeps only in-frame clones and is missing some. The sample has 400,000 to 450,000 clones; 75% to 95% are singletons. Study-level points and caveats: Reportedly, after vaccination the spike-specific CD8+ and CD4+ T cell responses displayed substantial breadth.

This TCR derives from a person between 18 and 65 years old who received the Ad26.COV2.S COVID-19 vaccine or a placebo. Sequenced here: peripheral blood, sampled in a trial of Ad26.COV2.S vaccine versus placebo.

The CDR3 region has the DNA TGTGCCAGCAGCCAAGAATGGGGGCCCCAGCATTTT. Amino acid sequence: CASSQEWGPQHF. V usage is TRBV3-1 (or the pseudogene TRBV3-2) and J usage is TRBJ1-5; D remains unclear. Germline CDR1 is LGHDT and CDR2 is YNNKEL (reference sequence). This CDR3 region has 12 residues. Trimming took 0 bases from V and 9 from J, leaving 6 bases between them.